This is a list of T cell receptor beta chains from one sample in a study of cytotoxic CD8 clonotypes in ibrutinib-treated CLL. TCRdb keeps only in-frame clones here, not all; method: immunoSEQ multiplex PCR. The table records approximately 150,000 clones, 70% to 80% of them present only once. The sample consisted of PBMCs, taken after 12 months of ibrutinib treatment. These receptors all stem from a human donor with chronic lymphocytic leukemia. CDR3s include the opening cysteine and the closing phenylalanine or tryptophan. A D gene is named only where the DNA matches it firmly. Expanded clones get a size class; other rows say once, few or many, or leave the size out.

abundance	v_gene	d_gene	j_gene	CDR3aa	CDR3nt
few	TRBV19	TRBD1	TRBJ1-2	CASNLGNRGYGYTF	TGTGCCAGTAATCTCGGCAACAGGGGGTATGGCTACACCTTC
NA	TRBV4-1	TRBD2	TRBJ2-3	CASSSGGAPDTQYF	TGCGCCAGCAGTAGCGGGGGGGCCCCAGATACGCAGTATTTT
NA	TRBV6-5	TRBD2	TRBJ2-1	CASSYARTSGYNEQFF	TGTGCCAGCAGTTACGCACGGACTAGCGGATACAATGAGCAGTTCTTC
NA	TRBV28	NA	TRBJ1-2	CASSPRSYGYTF	TGTGCCAGCAGCCCGCGGTCTTATGGCTACACCTTC
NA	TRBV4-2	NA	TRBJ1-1	CASSQERVSGGASEAFF	TGTGCCAGCAGCCAAGAAAGGGTCTCGGGGGGGGCCTCTGAAGCTTTCTTT
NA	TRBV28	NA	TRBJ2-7	CASSSSGIEGEQYF	TGTGCCAGCAGTTCGTCAGGGATTGAGGGCGAGCAGTACTTC
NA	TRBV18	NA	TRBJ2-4	CASSPAADNIQYF	TGTGCCAGCTCACCTGCAGCGGACAACATTCAGTACTTC
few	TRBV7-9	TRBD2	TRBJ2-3	CASSPREGADTQYF	TGTGCCAGCAGCCCCAGGGAGGGTGCAGATACGCAGTATTTT
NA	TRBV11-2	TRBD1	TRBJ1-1	CASSLDRDREAFF	TGTGCCAGCAGCTTAGATCGGGACAGGGAAGCTTTCTTT
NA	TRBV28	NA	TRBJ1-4	CASSLPGGSEKLFF	TGTGCCAGCAGTTTACCCGGGGGAAGTGAAAAACTGTTTTTT
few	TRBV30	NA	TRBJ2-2	CAWTVSGELFF	TGTGCCTGGACCGTGTCCGGGGAGCTGTTTTTT
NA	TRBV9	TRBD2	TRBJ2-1	CASSVLAGGRASEQFF	TGTGCCAGCAGCGTACTGGCGGGGGGGCGAGCTAGTGAGCAGTTCTTC
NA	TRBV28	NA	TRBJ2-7	CASSLNLGEQYF	TGTGCCAGCAGTTTGAACCTTGGAGAGCAGTACTTC
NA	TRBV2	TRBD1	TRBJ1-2	CASRSTGFNYGYTF	TGTGCCAGCAGATCGACAGGGTTTAACTATGGCTACACCTTC
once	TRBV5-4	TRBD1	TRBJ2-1	CASSFRDRMSNEQFF	TGTGCCAGCAGCTTCCGGGACAGGATGTCAAATGAGCAGTTCTTC
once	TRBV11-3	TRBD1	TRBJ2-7	CASSPRQGYEQYF	TGTGCCAGCAGCCCTCGACAGGGCTACGAGCAGTACTTC
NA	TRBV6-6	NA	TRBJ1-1	CASRRKNTEAFF	TGTGCCAGCAGAAGGAAGAACACTGAAGCTTTCTTT
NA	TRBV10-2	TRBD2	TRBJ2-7	CASSGTSAPYEQYF	TGCGCCAGCAGCGGGACTAGTGCCCCGTACGAGCAGTACTTC
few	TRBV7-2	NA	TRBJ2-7	CASSLAGHLEQYF	TGTGCCAGCAGCTTAGCGGGACACCTCGAGCAGTACTTC
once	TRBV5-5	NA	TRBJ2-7	CASSLLAAYEQYF	TGTGCCAGCAGCCTGTTGGCCGCTTACGAGCAGTACTTC
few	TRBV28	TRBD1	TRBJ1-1	CASSSPDRAAFF	TGTGCCAGCAGTTCCCCGGACAGGGCCGCTTTCTTT
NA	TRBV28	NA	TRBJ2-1	CASSLQQFGLSEQFF	TGTGCCAGCAGTTTACAACAGTTTGGCTTAAGTGAGCAGTTCTTC
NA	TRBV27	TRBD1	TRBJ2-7	CASSLAGQGSSYEQYF	TGTGCCAGCAGTTTAGCCGGACAGGGAAGCTCCTACGAGCAGTACTTC
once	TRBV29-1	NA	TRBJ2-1	CSVEPTWREQFF	TGCAGCGTTGAACCAACTTGGCGTGAGCAGTTCTTC
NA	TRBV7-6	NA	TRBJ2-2	CASSSHTGELFF	TGTGCCAGCAGCTCCCATACCGGGGAGCTGTTTTTT
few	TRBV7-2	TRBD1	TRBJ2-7	CASSDVGGGYEQYF	TGTGCCAGCAGCGATGTAGGGGGCGGTTACGAGCAGTACTTC
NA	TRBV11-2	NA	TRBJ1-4	CASSPHSGNEKLFF	TGTGCCAGCAGCCCCCACTCGGGGAATGAAAAACTGTTTTTT
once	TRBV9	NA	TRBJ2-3	CASSVGANPSTDTQYF	TGTGCCAGCAGCGTTGGGGCGAACCCTAGCACAGATACGCAGTATTTT
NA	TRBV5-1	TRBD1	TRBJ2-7	CASSGTGGARYEQYF	TGCGCCAGCAGCGGGACAGGGGGCGCAAGGTACGAGCAGTACTTC
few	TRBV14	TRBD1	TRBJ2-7	CASSQAAGTGNAYEQYF	TGTGCCAGCAGCCAAGCAGCCGGGACAGGGAATGCCTACGAGCAGTACTTC
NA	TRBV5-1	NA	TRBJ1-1	CASSRVGGTLTTEAFF	TGCGCCAGCAGCCGGGTGGGGGGAACCTTAACCACTGAAGCTTTCTTT
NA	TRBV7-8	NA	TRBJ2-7	CASSGGRYGTYEQYF	TGTGCCAGCAGCGGCGGCCGTTACGGTACCTACGAGCAGTACTTC
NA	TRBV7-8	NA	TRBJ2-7	CASSLLGVAYEQYF	TGTGCCAGCAGCCTCCTCGGGGTTGCCTACGAGCAGTACTTC
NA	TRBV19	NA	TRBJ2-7	CASSTFSGAYEQYF	TGTGCCAGTAGCACCTTTTCCGGAGCCTACGAGCAGTACTTC
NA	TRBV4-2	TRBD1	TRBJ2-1	CASSPGQGSGNEQFF	TGTGCCAGCAGCCCAGGACAGGGGAGTGGGAATGAGCAGTTCTTC
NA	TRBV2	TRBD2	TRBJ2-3	CASSALAGGRDTQYF	TGTGCCAGCAGTGCGTTAGCGGGAGGGCGAGATACGCAGTATTTT
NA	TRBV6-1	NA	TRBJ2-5	CASSVQETQYF	TGTGCCAGCAGTGTACAAGAGACCCAGTACTTC
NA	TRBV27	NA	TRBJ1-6	CASSPLEWNSPLHF	TGTGCCAGCAGTCCTTTGGAGTGGAATTCACCCCTCCACTTT
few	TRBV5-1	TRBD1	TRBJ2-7	CASSLLPGQGYNEQYF	TGCGCCAGCAGCTTACTACCGGGACAGGGATACAACGAGCAGTACTTC
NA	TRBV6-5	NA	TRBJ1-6	CASSPSRSYNSPLHF	TGTGCCAGCAGCCCGTCAAGATCCTATAATTCACCCCTCCACTTT
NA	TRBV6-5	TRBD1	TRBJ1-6	CASNPGQTNNSPLHF	TGTGCCAGCAACCCGGGACAGACAAATAATTCACCCCTCCACTTT
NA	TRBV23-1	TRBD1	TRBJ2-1	CASSQSAGQGACNNEQFF	TGCGCCAGCAGTCAATCGGCAGGACAGGGGGCATGTAACAATGAGCAGTTCTTC
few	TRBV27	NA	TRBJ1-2	CASSPPGGSRYTF	TGTGCCAGCAGCCCACCGGGGGGCTCGCGCTACACCTTC
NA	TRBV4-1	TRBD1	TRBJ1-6	CASSLGTGRVYNSPLHF	TGCGCCAGCAGCCTCGGGACAGGGAGGGTCTATAATTCACCCCTCCACTTT
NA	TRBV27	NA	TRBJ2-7	CASSFGTTNEQYF	TGTGCCAGCAGTTTCGGAACCACGAACGAGCAGTACTTC
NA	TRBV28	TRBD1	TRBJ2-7	CASISGQGYEQYF	TGTGCCAGCATCTCGGGACAGGGTTACGAGCAGTACTTC
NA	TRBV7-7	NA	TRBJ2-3	CASSRGLSTDTQYF	TGTGCTAGCAGCCGAGGACTCAGCACAGATACGCAGTATTTT
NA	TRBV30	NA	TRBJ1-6	CAWTRSRDNDNSPLHF	TGTGCCTGGACCCGCAGCCGGGACAATGATAATTCACCCCTCCACTTT
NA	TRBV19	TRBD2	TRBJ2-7	CASSTSGGVYEQYF	TGTGCCAGTAGCACTAGCGGAGGGGTCTACGAGCAGTACTTC
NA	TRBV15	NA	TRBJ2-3	CATSRGLSDTQYF	TGTGCCACCAGCAGAGGTCTCTCAGATACGCAGTATTTT
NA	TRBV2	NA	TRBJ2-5	CASSILQETQYF	TGTGCCAGCAGTATTCTACAAGAGACCCAGTACTTC
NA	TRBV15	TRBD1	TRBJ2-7	CATSRAPGQGYEQYF	TGTGCCACCAGCAGAGCCCCGGGACAGGGCTACGAGCAGTACTTC
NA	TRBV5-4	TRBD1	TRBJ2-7	CASSLDRGPDEQYF	TGTGCCAGCAGCTTGGACAGGGGGCCCGACGAGCAGTACTTC
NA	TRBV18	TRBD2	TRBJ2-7	CASSWGSGGPYEQYF	TGTGCCAGCTCATGGGGGAGCGGGGGCCCTTACGAGCAGTACTTC
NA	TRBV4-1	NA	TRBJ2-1	CASSQEVVGTSYNEQFF	TGCGCCAGCAGCCAAGAAGTGGTGGGCACCTCCTACAATGAGCAGTTCTTC